This T cell receptor (beta chain) appears in the sequencing data of a study of blood T cells in healthy people across ages. Study conclusions and caveats: Per million T cells, TCR beta diversity dropped about linearly as age rose.

Sample-barcoded 5' priming and a J-beta primer mix drove a second PCR of roughly 7 to 11 cycles. TCRdb independently ran MiXCR on the 5' RACE reads; one entry per CDR3 protein. The sample includes over 1,300,000 distinct CDR3 sequences, 59% of them seen just once. The germline V gene has CDR1 DFQATT and CDR2 SNEGSKA (reference sequence). Trimming removed 6 bases at V and 4 bases at J, with 16 bases between. This CDR3 has 13 residues. A note on this clonotype: The antigen remains unidentified.

Each donor supplied around 9.9 milliliters of peripheral blood. Sequencing was done on a sample of blood. The receptor's source is a man aged 18 to 30 in good health. The chain is built from TRBV20-1 and TRBJ2-7, with a weak D call TRBD1 (5 bases). The CDR3 DNA follows: TGCAGTGCCGCGGACACCGGCTTTTACGAGCAGTACTTC. Its translation is CSAADTGFYEQYF.